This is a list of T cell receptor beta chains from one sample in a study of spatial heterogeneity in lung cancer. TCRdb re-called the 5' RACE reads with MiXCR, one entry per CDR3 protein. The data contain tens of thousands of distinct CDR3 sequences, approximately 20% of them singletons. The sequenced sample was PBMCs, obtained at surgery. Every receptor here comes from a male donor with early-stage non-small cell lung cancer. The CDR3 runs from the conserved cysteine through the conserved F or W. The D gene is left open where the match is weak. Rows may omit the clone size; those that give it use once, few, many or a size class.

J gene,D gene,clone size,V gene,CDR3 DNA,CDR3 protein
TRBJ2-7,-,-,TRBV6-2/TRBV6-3,TGTGCCAGCAGTTACCCAGGTACCTCCTACGAGCAGTACTTC,CASSYPGTSYEQYF
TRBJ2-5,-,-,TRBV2,TGTGCCAGCAGTGTCACCGGGACATCCCCCGAGACCCAGTACTTC,CASSVTGTSPETQYF
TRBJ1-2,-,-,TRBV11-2,TGTGCCAGCAGGAACCTCCGGACAGACCCTAACTATGGCTACACCTTC,CASRNLRTDPNYGYTF
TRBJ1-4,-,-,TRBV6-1,TGTGCCAGCAGTGCAGGGATCAGAGAAAAACTGTTTTTT,CASSAGIREKLFF
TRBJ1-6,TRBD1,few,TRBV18,TGTGCCAGCTCTCAATGGGGACAGAACAATTCACCCCTCCACTTT,CASSQWGQNNSPLHF
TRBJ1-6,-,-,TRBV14,TGTGCCAGCAGCCAGCAGCCAAGGCCCCTCCACTTT,CASSQQPRPLHF
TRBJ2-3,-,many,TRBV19,TGTGCCAGTAGTATAATCCGTCTAACCCGCACAGATACGCAGTATTTT,CASSIIRLTRTDTQYF
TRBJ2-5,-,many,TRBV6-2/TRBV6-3,TGTGCCAGCGGAGGGGGAGCCCCCCAAGAGACCCAGTACTTC,CASGGGAPQETQYF
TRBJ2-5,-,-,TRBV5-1,TGCGCCAGCAGCTTGGGGGACGGAGCGTTACAAGAGACCCAGTACTTC,CASSLGDGALQETQYF
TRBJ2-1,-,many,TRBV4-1,TGCGCCAGCAGCCAGGTTCGACTAGTTGTCTACAATGAGCAGTTCTTC,CASSQVRLVVYNEQFF
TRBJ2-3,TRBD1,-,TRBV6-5,TGTGCCAGCAGCCAGGGGGGACAGGGGGCCTCAGATACGCAGTATTTT,CASSQGGQGASDTQYF
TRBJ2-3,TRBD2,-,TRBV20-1,TGCAGTGCTTTACTAGCGGGGGGAGGGACAGATACGCAGTATTTT,CSALLAGGGTDTQYF
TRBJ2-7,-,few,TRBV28,TGTGCCAGCAGTTTGGGGTCTGAGCAGTACTTC,CASSLGSEQYF
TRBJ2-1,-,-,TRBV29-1,TGCAGCGCCGCGGGTCCGGAGGTGGATGAGCAGTTCTTC,CSAAGPEVDEQFF